A single T cell receptor beta chain is shown here with its context. This sample was taken from a study of shared clonotypes between healthy human individuals. Whole-study context: The donor group consisted of a couple of women and three men, aged 18 to 49.

Per the germline V gene, CDR1 is PRHDT and CDR2 is FYEKMQ (reference sequence). V shed 5 bases and J shed 9 bases, with 14 bases lying between them. CDR3 length: 13 amino acids. CD45RA+ naive and CD45RA-negative memory subsets were separated from CD4+ cells. TCRdb's table, derived via immunoSEQ multiplex PCR, lists solely in-frame clones and lacks some. The sample shows about 1.1 million clones, approximately 80% of them seen only once. Sequencing used memory CD4+ T cells from PBMCs. The subset: CD45RA-negative fraction. This receptor was taken from a young man in good health. Some clones in this sample may be carry-over from other donors' samples. The chain recombines TRBV13 with TRBJ2-1, with D uncertain. The CDR3: CASSARAVSEQFF. CDR3 bases: TGTGCCAGCAGCGCTAGGGCCGTCAGTGAGCAGTTCTTC.